A single sample is the source of the 31 T cell receptor beta chains below, sequenced in a study of cytomegalovirus exposure and HLA in healthy donors. PCR was performed using 60 Vbeta and 13 Jbeta primers. Sequenced by immunoSEQ multiplex PCR; TCRdb stores in-frame clones only, minus some. The data contain over 150,000 clones, over 70% of them seen just once; the ten biggest clones take up approximately 1.2%. Sequenced sample: PBMCs. Source of these receptors: a boy aged 2 to 10 in good health and CMV-seronegative.

The CDR3 protein is CASSYLTGKVSEAFF. The CDR3 DNA reads as TGTGCCAGCAGTTACCTGACAGGGAAGGTATCTGAAGCTTTCTTT. This chain uses TRBV6-5 with TRBJ1-1; 7 nucleotides match TRBD1. The CDR3 spans 15 residues. Germline-derived CDR1 and CDR2 are MNHEY and SVGAGI. V was pared by 2 bases and J by 6 bases, with 9 bases of the junction left unmatched.

The V call is TRBV9, the J call TRBJ2-2; weak D call: TRBD2 (7 bases). The CDR3 has 14 residues. V lost 0 bases and J 6 bases, leaving 9 bases between the germline ends. Germline V gene sequence: CDR1 SGDLS, CDR2 YYNGEE. The CDR3 DNA reads TGTGCCAGCAGCGTAGGGGAGGGGGCCGGGGAGCTGTTTTTT. Its protein is CASSVGEGAGELFF.

V and J are TRBV5-4 and TRBJ2-1, with D tentatively TRBD2 (5 bases). Trimming shortened V by 5 bases and J by 5 bases, and 8 bases separated the two germline ends. The CDR3 is 12 amino acids. CDR1 and CDR2 (germline): SGHNT, YYREEE (reference sequence). CDR3 DNA sequence: TGTGCCAGCAGAACGGGGAACAATGAGCAGTTCTTC. Encoded protein: CASRTGNNEQFF. Full variable domain (missing parts from reference TRBV5-4 and TRBJ2-1): ETGVTQSPTHLIKTRGQQVTLRCSSQSGHNTVSWYQQALGQGPQFIFQYYREEENGRGNFPPRFSGLQFPNYSSELNVNALELDDSALYLCASRTGNNEQFFGPGTRLTVL.

This clone was seen once. The chain joins TRBV29-1 to TRBJ1-1, with D unclear. This CDR3 comprises 14 residues. V was pared by 4 bases and J by 1 base, with 13 bases between. Germline V CDR1 and CDR2: SQVTM, ANQGSEA. CDR3 region: CSVASRQSNTEAFF. For the CDR3, the DNA is TGCAGCGTTGCGTCCCGACAATCGAACACTGAAGCTTTCTTT.

This clone has only one observation. This chain joins TRBV14 and TRBJ1-1; 9 bases are a match to TRBD1. The CDR3 contains 15 residues. The J segment lost 4 bases and the V segment lost 5 bases, leaving 8 bases of the junction unmatched. Germline assignment: CDR1 SGHDN and CDR2 FVKESK. The CDR3 DNA sequence: TGTGCCAGCAGCGTAACGGGGACAGGGTCCACTGAAGCTTTCTTT. Its protein is CASSVTGTGSTEAFF. Full variable domain (remainder filled in from reference TRBV14 and TRBJ1-1): EAGVTQFPSHSVIEKGQTVTLRCDPISGHDNLYWYRRVMGKEIKFLLHFVKESKQDESGMPNNRFLAERTGGTYSTLKVQPAELEDSGVYFCASSVTGTGSTEAFFGQGTRLTVV.

This chain links TRBV5-1 with TRBJ2-3; 15 nucleotides align to TRBD2. V shed 4 bases, J shed 3 bases, and the junction held 6 bases outside the gene matches. In germline, CDR1 is SGHRS, CDR2 YFSETQ. CDR3 length: 17 amino acids. In DNA, the CDR3 is TGCGCCAGCAGCCTAAATGGACTAGCGGGGGGGACAGATACGCAGTATTTT. Amino acid sequence: CASSLNGLAGGTDTQYF.

This chain links TRBV10-3 with TRBJ1-2; tentatively, D is TRBD1 (5 bases). The germline V and J ends were trimmed by 5 bases and 4 bases, with 14 bases remaining between them. This CDR3 region has 14 residues. Germline V CDR1 and CDR2: ENHRY, SYGVKD. In DNA form, the CDR3 reads TGTGCCATCAGTCCAGCCCAGGGATCCTATGGCTACACCTTC. Its protein is CAISPAQGSYGYTF.

This clone was seen only once. This sequence joins TRBV9 and TRBJ2-1, with D possibly being TRBD2 (6 bases). The germline CDR1 and CDR2 sequences are SGDLS and YYNGEE. The V end was cut by 3 bases, the J end by 8 bases, with 18 bases between. The CDR3 is made up of 15 amino acids. CDR3 region: CASSGGGEVLDEQFF. As DNA, the CDR3 is TGTGCCAGCAGCGGGGGTGGGGAGGTTCTCGATGAGCAGTTCTTC.

This chain connects TRBV5-1 to TRBJ2-5, with D perhaps matching TRBD2 (6 bases). Between the trimmed V and J ends, which lost 6 bases and 1 base, there was a span of 13 bases. The CDR3 covers 14 residues. Germline CDR1 reads SGHRS; CDR2 reads YFSETQ. CDR3 residues: CASMLRLGQETQYF. The CDR3 DNA follows: TGCGCCAGCATGCTTCGACTAGGCCAAGAGACCCAGTACTTC.

The V and J genes are TRBV21-1 and TRBJ2-6; the table gives TRBD2 as D, unverified against the DNA. TRBV21-1 is an annotated pseudogene. This CDR3 contains 17 residues. The CDR3: CARTPRGHPSGANVLTF. CDR3 DNA sequence: TGTGCCAGGACCCCGCGGGGCCACCCCTCTGGGGCCAACGTCCTGACTTTC.

This rearrangement joins TRBV29-1 to TRBJ2-3, with D unresolved. The CDR3 is 19 residues long. Trimming cost V 0 bases and J 2 bases, with 24 bases left between them. The V gene's germline CDR1 is SQVTM and CDR2 ANQGSEA. CDR3 region: CSVEDSYLEKETITDTQYF. CDR3 sequence (DNA): TGCAGCGTTGAAGATTCGTACCTGGAGAAAGAAACAATCACAGATACGCAGTATTTT.

The rearrangement joins TRBV11-3 to TRBJ1-1; no definite D call. V lost 5 bases to trimming and J lost 3 bases, with 4 bases between them. Germline V gives CDR1 SGHNT, CDR2 YENEEA. The CDR3 is made up of 11 amino acids. CDR3 sequence (DNA): TGTGCCAGCAGCGGCCACACTGAAGCTTTCTTT. It is translated as CASSGHTEAFF.

The V and J genes are TRBV27 and TRBJ2-7, with 10 bases aligning to TRBD2. The V gene's germline CDR1 is MNHEY and CDR2 SMNVEV (reference sequence). The CDR3 has 13 amino acids. The V gene end was trimmed by 6 bases and the J gene end by 3 bases; junction bases not matched to a gene: 2. The DNA of the CDR3 is TGTGCCAGCAGACTAGCGGGGAGCTACGAGCAGTACTTC. Its protein product is CASRLAGSYEQYF.

The chain joins TRBV19 to TRBJ1-5, with D perhaps TRBD1 (6 bases). Per the germline V gene, CDR1 is LNHDA and CDR2 is SQIVND (reference sequence). This CDR3 is 14 amino acids long. V lost 9 bases, J lost 1 base, and 13 bases lay in between. In nucleotides, the CDR3 is TGTGCCAGCCAGAGTACAGGGAGCAATCAGCCCCAGCATTTT. It encodes CASQSTGSNQPQHF.

The chain is built from TRBV5-8 and TRBJ1-3, with D maybe TRBD1 (5 bases). Per the germline V gene, CDR1 is SGHTS and CDR2 is YDEGEE. The CDR3 spans 13 residues. Trimming cost V 3 bases and J 4 bases, with 8 bases left between them. CDR3 nucleotide sequence: TGTGCCAGCAGCTCAGGGATCGGAAACACCATATATTTT. It is translated as CASSSGIGNTIYF. The variable domain in full, completed from reference TRBV5-8 and TRBJ1-3, reads EAGVTQSPTHLIKTRGQQATLRCSPISGHTSVYWYQQALGLGLQFLLWYDEGEERNRGNFPPRFSGRQFPNYSSELNVNALELEDSALYLCASSSGIGNTIYFGEGSWLTVV.

The J gene is TRBJ2-1, the V gene TRBV2, with D tentatively TRBD2 (5 bases). Germline V CDR1 and CDR2: SNHLY, FYNNEI. Trimming left V 2 bases short and J 6 bases short, with 23 bases between. The CDR3 runs 18 residues. Here the CDR3 DNA reads TGTGCCAGCAGTGAATCTGGGTCCGTCGCGGGCTGGGGCAATGAGCAGTTCTTC. Its protein product is CASSESGSVAGWGNEQFF.

The chain employs TRBV30 and TRBJ2-5, with D perhaps TRBD2 (7 bases). Germline CDR1 is GTSNPN and CDR2 is SVGIG (reference sequence). V lost 0 bases and J lost 5, with 16 bases in between. The CDR3 spans 15 residues. The CDR3 DNA is TGTGCCTGGAGTGTATGGGGGCCCGGGAGGGAGACCCAGTACTTC. Its protein is CAWSVWGPGRETQYF.

This clone has just one count. The chain has TRBV6-1 and TRBJ1-1; D call uncertain. This CDR3 is 15 amino acids long. V lost 4 bases, J lost 1 base, and 13 bases lay in between. Per germline, CDR1 MNHNS and CDR2 SASEGT. CDR3: CASSGGLLKNTEAFF. CDR3 nucleotides: TGTGCCAGCAGTGGAGGGCTGTTAAAGAACACTGAAGCTTTCTTT.

The gene calls are TRBV25-1 and TRBJ1-2; the match to TRBD1 covers 8 bases. The CDR3 runs to 13 residues. CDR1 and CDR2 (germline): MGHDK, SYGVNS. Losses at the gene ends were 2 bases for V and 6 bases for J; bases not matched to a gene: 2. The CDR3 here is CASSEGQGDGYTF. DNA of the CDR3: TGTGCCAGCAGTGAAGGACAGGGTGATGGCTACACCTTC.

This clone has only a few counts. The rearrangement joins TRBV14 to TRBJ2-1; TRBD2 matches 10 bases. The CDR3 consists of 16 residues. Germline CDR1 is SGHDN and CDR2 is FVKESK. Germline trimming cut 1 base from V and 4 bases from J; bases unmatched to any gene: 4. The CDR3 DNA reads as TGTGCCAGCAGCCAAGGCAGGACTAGCGGTTACAATGAGCAGTTCTTC. Encoded protein: CASSQGRTSGYNEQFF.

The chain is built from TRBV4-3 and TRBJ1-1; TRBD1 matches at 11 bases. J gave up 0 bases and V 1 base, and 16 bases lay outside the gene matches. From germline, CDR1 is LGHNA and CDR2 YSLEER. The CDR3 has 21 amino acids. The CDR3 sequence is CASSQGLGQGAFIALNTEAFF. CDR3 nucleotides: TGCGCCAGCAGCCAAGGGTTAGGACAGGGGGCTTTCATTGCGTTGAACACTGAAGCTTTCTTT.

The gene calls are TRBV7-9 and TRBJ2-7; no definite D call. The germline V gene has CDR1 SEHNR and CDR2 FQNEAQ (reference sequence). Trimming took off 10 bases at V and 7 bases at J, with 8 bases between the two ends. The CDR3 runs to 9 residues. This CDR3 is CAKRWEQYF. CDR3 DNA: TGTGCCAAACGGTGGGAGCAGTACTTC.

This chain connects TRBV9 to TRBJ2-3; possibly TRBD2 for D (5 bases). Germline CDR1 is SGDLS and CDR2 is YYNGEE. This CDR3 is 16 amino acids long. V was cut by 0 bases and J by 1 base, with 12 bases left in between. The CDR3 reads CASSVEGQAGTDTQYF. Here the CDR3 DNA reads TGTGCCAGCAGCGTAGAAGGGCAAGCGGGCACAGATACGCAGTATTTT.

The rearrangement uses TRBV5-4 and TRBJ2-7; 10 bases agree with TRBD1. The CDR3 runs 15 residues. The trim removed 4 bases at V and 2 bases at J, leaving 6 bases unmatched. Looked up from germline, CDR1 is SGHNT and CDR2 is YYREEE (reference sequence). Here the CDR3 reads CASSQAGTGAYEQYF. The DNA for the CDR3 is TGTGCCAGCAGCCAAGCCGGGACAGGGGCCTACGAGCAGTACTTC.

This chain links TRBV2 with TRBJ2-7; 12 bases fit TRBD2. CDR1 is SNHLY and CDR2 is FYNNEI in the germline V gene. CDR3 size: 16 residues. V was clipped by 7 bases and J by 0 bases; unmatched bases: 7. CDR3 loop: CASKPRLAGASYEQYV. For the CDR3, the DNA is TGTGCCAGCAAGCCGAGACTAGCGGGGGCCTCCTACGAGCAGTACGTC.

The CDR3 DNA follows: TGTGCCAGCAGCTTGTTTGGGGCGGGGTCACCCCTCCACTTT. Translation: CASSLFGAGSPLHF. V and J are TRBV5-4 and TRBJ1-6, with D possibly matching TRBD1 (5 bases). From germline, CDR1 is SGHNT and CDR2 YYREEE (reference sequence). V gave up 1 base and J gave up 10 bases, with 12 bases separating them. The CDR3 sequence is 14 residues long.

CDR3: CASSYRAGDTEAFF. The DNA for the CDR3 is TGTGCCAGCAGTTACAGGGCAGGGGACACTGAAGCTTTCTTT. The chain recombines TRBV6-5 with TRBJ1-1, with D possibly being TRBD1 (6 bases). V shed 2 bases and J shed 3 bases, with 10 bases lying between them. Germline CDR1 is MNHEY and CDR2 is SVGAGI. This CDR3 is built from 14 residues.

The V and J genes are TRBV6-1 and TRBJ1-5, with D possibly matching TRBD1 (6 bases). The V gene's germline CDR1 is MNHNS and CDR2 SASEGT. The CDR3 totals 16 residues. V lost 0 bases, J lost 4 bases, and 13 bases lay in between. CDR3 sequence reads: CASSEAIAGDNQPQHF. In DNA, the CDR3 is TGTGCCAGCAGTGAAGCGATCGCAGGGGATAATCAGCCCCAGCATTTT.

This chain's CDR3 is CASSPLTVSYYEQYF. The CDR3 DNA follows: TGTGCCAGCAGTCCCTTAACGGTTTCCTACTACGAGCAGTACTTC. The chain employs TRBV14 and TRBJ2-7, with no clear D. V shed 6 bases and J shed 3 bases, with 18 bases lying between them. The CDR3 length is 15 residues. CDR1 is SGHDN, CDR2 FVKESK, per germline.

The chain joins TRBV6-5 to TRBJ2-3, with TRBD2 identical over 7 bases. The CDR3 contains 15 residues. Germline V gives CDR1 MNHEY, CDR2 SVGAGI. The junction had 9 bases not matched to a gene; V was cut back by 6 bases and J by 3 bases. The DNA of the CDR3 is TGTGCCAGCAGCCCATGGACTAGGGGTACAGATACGCAGTATTTT. Protein product: CASSPWTRGTDTQYF.

The chain uses TRBV4-3 and TRBJ2-5; D is ambiguous. V lost 0 bases and J lost 6, with 14 bases in between. Germline V lookup: CDR1 LGHNA, CDR2 YSLEER. This CDR3 spans 15 amino acids. CDR3 region: CASSQELADMQTQYF. CDR3 nucleotides: TGCGCCAGCAGCCAAGAGCTCGCCGACATGCAGACCCAGTACTTC.